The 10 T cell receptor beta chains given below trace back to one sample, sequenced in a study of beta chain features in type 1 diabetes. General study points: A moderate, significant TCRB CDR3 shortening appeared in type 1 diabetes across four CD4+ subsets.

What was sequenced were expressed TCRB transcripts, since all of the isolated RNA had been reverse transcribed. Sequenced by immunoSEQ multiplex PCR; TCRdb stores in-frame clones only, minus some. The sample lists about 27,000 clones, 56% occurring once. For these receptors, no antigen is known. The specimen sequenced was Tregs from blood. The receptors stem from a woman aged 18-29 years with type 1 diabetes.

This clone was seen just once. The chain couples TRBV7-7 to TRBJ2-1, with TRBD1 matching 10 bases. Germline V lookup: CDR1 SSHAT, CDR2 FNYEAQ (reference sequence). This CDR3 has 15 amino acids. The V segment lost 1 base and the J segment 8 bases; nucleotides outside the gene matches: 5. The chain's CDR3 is CASSLGGQGVDEQFF. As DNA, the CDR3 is TGTGCCAGCAGCTTAGGCGGACAGGGGGTCGATGAGCAGTTCTTC.

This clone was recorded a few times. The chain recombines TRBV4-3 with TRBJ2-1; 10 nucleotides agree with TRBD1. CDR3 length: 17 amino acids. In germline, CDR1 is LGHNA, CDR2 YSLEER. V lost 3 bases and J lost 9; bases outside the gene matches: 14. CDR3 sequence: CASSHRQGAFSNGEQFF. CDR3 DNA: TGCGCCAGCAGCCATCGACAGGGGGCCTTTTCCAATGGTGAGCAGTTCTTC.

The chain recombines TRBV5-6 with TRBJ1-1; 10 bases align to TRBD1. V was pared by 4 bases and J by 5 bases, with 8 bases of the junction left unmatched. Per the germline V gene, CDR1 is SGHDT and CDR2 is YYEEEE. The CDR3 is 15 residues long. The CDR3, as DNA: TGTGCCAGCAGCCCAGGGACAGGGGTAGCGACTGAAGCTTTCTTT. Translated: CASSPGTGVATEAFF.

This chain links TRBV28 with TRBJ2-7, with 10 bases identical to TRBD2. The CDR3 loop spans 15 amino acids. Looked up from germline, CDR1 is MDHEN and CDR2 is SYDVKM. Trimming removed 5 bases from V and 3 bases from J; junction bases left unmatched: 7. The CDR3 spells CASSLAGVSRYEQYF. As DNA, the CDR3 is TGTGCCAGCAGTCTAGCGGGAGTTAGTCGCTACGAGCAGTACTTC. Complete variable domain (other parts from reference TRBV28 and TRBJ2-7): DVKVTQSSRYLVKRTGEKVFLECVQDMDHENMFWYRQDPGLGLRLIYFSYDVKMKEKGDIPEGYSVSREKKERFSLILESASTNQTSMYLCASSLAGVSRYEQYFGPGTRLTVT.

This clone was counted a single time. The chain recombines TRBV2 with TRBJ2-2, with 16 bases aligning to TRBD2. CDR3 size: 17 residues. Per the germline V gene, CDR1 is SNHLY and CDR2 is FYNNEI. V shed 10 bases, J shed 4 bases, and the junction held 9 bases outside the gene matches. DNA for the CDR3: TGTGCCATAAAGGGACTAGCGGGAGGGCCCGTCACCGGGGAGCTGTTTTTT. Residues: CAIKGLAGGPVTGELFF.

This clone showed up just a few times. In DNA, the CDR3 is TGTGCCAGCAGCTTAGCCCGACTTACGTATGGCTACACCTTC. It specifies CASSLARLTYGYTF. The chain employs TRBV7-2 and TRBJ1-2; D not resolved. Trimming shortened V by 0 bases and J by 5 bases, and 10 bases separated the two germline ends. The CDR3 runs to 14 residues. Germline loops: CDR1 SGHTA, CDR2 FQGNSA.

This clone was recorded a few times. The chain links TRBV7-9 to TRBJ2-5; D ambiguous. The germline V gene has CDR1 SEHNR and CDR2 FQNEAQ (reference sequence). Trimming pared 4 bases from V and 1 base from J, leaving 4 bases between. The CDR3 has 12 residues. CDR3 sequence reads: CASSSSQETQYF. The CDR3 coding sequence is TGTGCCAGCAGCTCGAGCCAAGAGACCCAGTACTTC.

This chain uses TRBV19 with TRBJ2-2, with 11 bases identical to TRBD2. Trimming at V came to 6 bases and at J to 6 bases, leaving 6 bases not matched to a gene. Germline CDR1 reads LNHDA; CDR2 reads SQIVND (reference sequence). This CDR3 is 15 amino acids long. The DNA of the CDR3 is TGTGCCAGTAGACGGATGACTAGCGGGGCCGGGGAGCTGTTTTTT. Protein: CASRRMTSGAGELFF.

The CDR3 reads CSAPSRDEQYF. In nucleotides, the CDR3 is TGCAGTGCCCCCTCCCGGGACGAGCAGTACTTC. The chain couples TRBV20-1 to TRBJ2-7; D is unresolved. The CDR3 extends over 11 amino acids. Germline CDR1 and CDR2: DFQATT and SNEGSKA (reference sequence). V lost 6 bases and J 5 bases, leaving 11 bases between the germline ends.

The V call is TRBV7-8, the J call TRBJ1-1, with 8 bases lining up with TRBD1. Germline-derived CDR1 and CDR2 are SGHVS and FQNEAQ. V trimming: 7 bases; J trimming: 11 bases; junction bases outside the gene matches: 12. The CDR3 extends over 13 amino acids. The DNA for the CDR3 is TGTGCCAGCACCGCCGAGGACAGGGTGAAGGCTTTCTTT. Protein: CASTAEDRVKAFF.